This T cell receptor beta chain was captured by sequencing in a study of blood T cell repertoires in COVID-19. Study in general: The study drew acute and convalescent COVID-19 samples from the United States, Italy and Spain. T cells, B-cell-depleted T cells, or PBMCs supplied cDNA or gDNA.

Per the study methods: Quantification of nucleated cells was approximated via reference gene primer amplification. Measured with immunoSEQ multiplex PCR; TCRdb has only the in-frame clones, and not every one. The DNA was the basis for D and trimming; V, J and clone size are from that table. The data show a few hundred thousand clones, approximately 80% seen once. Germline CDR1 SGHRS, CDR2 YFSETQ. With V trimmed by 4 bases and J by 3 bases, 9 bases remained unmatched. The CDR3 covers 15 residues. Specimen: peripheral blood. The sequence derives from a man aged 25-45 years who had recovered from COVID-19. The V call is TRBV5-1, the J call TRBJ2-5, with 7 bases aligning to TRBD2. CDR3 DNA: TGCGCCAGCAGCCCCGGGACTAATCGGGAAGAGACCCAGTACTTC. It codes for CASSPGTNREETQYF.